A selection of T cell receptor beta chains follows, all from one sample in a study of regulatory T cells in long-lasting Graves disease. TCRdb re-derived calls from the multiplex PCR reads in MiXCR, one entry per CDR3 protein. The repertoire holds a few hundred thousand distinct CDR3 sequences, with 20% to 25% as singletons. The sequencing here drew on peripheral blood mononuclear cells (PBMCs), taken when the disease was refractory, from a patient treated with antithyroid drugs. All receptors derive from a female donor with Graves disease. CDR3s include the opening cysteine and the closing phenylalanine or tryptophan. Fields, in order: J gene, clone size, D gene, V gene, CDR3 protein, CDR3 DNA. The D gene is left open where the match is weak. Rows give clone size only sometimes, using once, few, many, or a class for an expanded clone.

j_gene: TRBJ1-2
abundance: few
d_gene: -
v_gene: TRBV20-1
CDR3aa: CSAQKGGSTGRYGYTF
CDR3nt: TGCAGTGCCCAAAAGGGGGGGTCCACGGGGAGGTACGGCTACACCTTC

j_gene: TRBJ1-1
abundance: few
d_gene: TRBD1
v_gene: TRBV19
CDR3aa: CASSLRGQGQAFF
CDR3nt: TGTGCCAGTAGTCTCCGCGGACAGGGCCAAGCTTTCTTT

j_gene: TRBJ2-4
abundance: -
d_gene: -
v_gene: TRBV6-2/TRBV6-3
CDR3aa: CASSYSSGLDQAKNIQYF
CDR3nt: TGTGCCAGCAGTTACTCCTCAGGGCTGGACCAAGCCAAAAACATTCAGTACTTC

j_gene: TRBJ2-5
abundance: many
d_gene: -
v_gene: TRBV7-9
CDR3aa: CASSGSDWRSSGGYF
CDR3nt: TGTGCCAGCAGCGGGTCCGACTGGCGGAGTAGTGGAGGGTACTTC

j_gene: TRBJ1-4
abundance: many
d_gene: -
v_gene: TRBV27
CDR3aa: CASREGYNEKLFF
CDR3nt: TGTGCCAGCAGAGAAGGGTATAATGAAAAACTGTTTTTT

j_gene: TRBJ2-7
abundance: many
d_gene: -
v_gene: TRBV20-1
CDR3aa: CSATQTYEQYF
CDR3nt: TGCAGTGCTACTCAAACCTACGAGCAGTACTTC

j_gene: TRBJ1-2
abundance: -
d_gene: TRBD1
v_gene: TRBV28
CDR3aa: CASSSPGQGNYGHTF
CDR3nt: TGTGCCAGCAGTTCACCGGGACAGGGTAACTATGGCCACACCTTC

j_gene: TRBJ2-7
abundance: -
d_gene: -
v_gene: TRBV5-5
CDR3aa: CASRPMDSYEQYF
CDR3nt: TGTGCCAGCAGACCGATGGACAGCTACGAGCAGTACTTC

j_gene: TRBJ2-5
abundance: -
d_gene: -
v_gene: TRBV6-2/TRBV6-3
CDR3aa: CAGSYSKGLETQYF
CDR3nt: TGTGCCGGCAGTTACTCGAAGGGCTTAGAGACCCAGTACTTC

j_gene: TRBJ2-3
abundance: -
d_gene: -
v_gene: TRBV6-2/TRBV6-3
CDR3aa: CASSWGQGSYTQYF
CDR3nt: TGTGCCAGCAGTTGGGGTCAGGGGTCCTATACGCAGTATTTT

j_gene: TRBJ2-7
abundance: many
d_gene: TRBD2
v_gene: TRBV11-2
CDR3aa: CASSLDPGGPYEQYF
CDR3nt: TGTGCCAGCAGCTTAGACCCGGGGGGGCCGTACGAGCAGTACTTC

j_gene: TRBJ2-3
abundance: -
d_gene: TRBD1
v_gene: TRBV6-5
CDR3aa: CASSYHGQGTDTQYF
CDR3nt: TGTGCCAGCAGTTATCACGGACAGGGAACAGATACGCAGTATTTT

j_gene: TRBJ1-1
abundance: -
d_gene: -
v_gene: TRBV19
CDR3aa: CASSIEPGNTEAFF
CDR3nt: TGTGCCAGTAGTATAGAGCCAGGGAACACTGAAGCTTTCTTT

j_gene: TRBJ2-1
abundance: few
d_gene: -
v_gene: TRBV2
CDR3aa: CASRGQKQFF
CDR3nt: TGTGCCAGCAGAGGACAGAAGCAGTTCTTC

j_gene: TRBJ2-3
abundance: -
d_gene: -
v_gene: TRBV28
CDR3aa: CASSRPRGTQYF
CDR3nt: TGTGCCAGCAGTCGTCCCCGGGGTACGCAGTATTTT

j_gene: TRBJ2-2
abundance: -
d_gene: -
v_gene: TRBV29-1
CDR3aa: CSGTASSNTGELFF
CDR3nt: TGCAGCGGGACAGCCTCTTCGAACACCGGGGAGCTGTTTTTT

j_gene: TRBJ1-1
abundance: many
d_gene: -
v_gene: TRBV20-1
CDR3aa: CSARVGNMNTEAFF
CDR3nt: TGCAGTGCTAGAGTGGGAAACATGAACACTGAAGCTTTCTTT

j_gene: TRBJ1-2
abundance: -
d_gene: -
v_gene: TRBV12-3/TRBV12-4
CDR3aa: CASSFWLLVSWPRGGYTF
CDR3nt: TGTGCCAGCAGTTTTTGGCTTTTGGTTAGCTGGCCTAGGGGTGGCTACACCTTC

j_gene: TRBJ2-2
abundance: many
d_gene: -
v_gene: TRBV28
CDR3aa: CASSLAAANTGELFF
CDR3nt: TGTGCCAGCAGTTTAGCGGCCGCGAACACCGGGGAGCTGTTTTTT

j_gene: TRBJ2-1
abundance: many
d_gene: -
v_gene: TRBV30
CDR3aa: CAWASYNEQFF
CDR3nt: TGTGCCTGGGCGTCCTACAATGAGCAGTTCTTC

j_gene: TRBJ1-6
abundance: many
d_gene: TRBD1
v_gene: TRBV2
CDR3aa: CASSRTGPNSPLHF
CDR3nt: TGTGCCAGCAGTAGGACAGGACCCAATTCACCCCTCCACTTT

j_gene: TRBJ2-5
abundance: many
d_gene: TRBD1
v_gene: TRBV28
CDR3aa: CASSPPHPPDRVQETQYF
CDR3nt: TGTGCCAGCAGTCCGCCTCATCCTCCTGACAGGGTCCAAGAGACCCAGTACTTC

j_gene: TRBJ1-4
abundance: many
d_gene: -
v_gene: TRBV28
CDR3aa: CASSWTPQDEKLFF
CDR3nt: TGTGCCAGCAGTTGGACCCCTCAGGATGAAAAACTGTTTTTT

j_gene: TRBJ1-1
abundance: few
d_gene: -
v_gene: TRBV6-1
CDR3aa: CASTPGHFTEAFF
CDR3nt: TGTGCCAGCACCCCAGGGCACTTCACTGAAGCTTTCTTT

j_gene: TRBJ1-1
abundance: once
d_gene: -
v_gene: TRBV6-1
CDR3aa: CASSNQASTEAFF
CDR3nt: TGTGCCAGCAGTAACCAGGCTAGCACTGAAGCTTTCTTT

j_gene: TRBJ2-1
abundance: -
d_gene: -
v_gene: TRBV5-6
CDR3aa: CASSLAASYNEQFF
CDR3nt: TGTGCCAGCAGCTTAGCGGCCTCCTACAATGAGCAGTTCTTC

j_gene: TRBJ1-1
abundance: -
d_gene: -
v_gene: TRBV5-1
CDR3aa: CASSPGYKNTEAFF
CDR3nt: TGCGCCAGCAGTCCCGGGTACAAGAACACTGAAGCTTTCTTT

j_gene: TRBJ2-1
abundance: few
d_gene: TRBD2
v_gene: TRBV15
CDR3aa: CATSRRTSGGAGEQFF
CDR3nt: TGTGCCACCAGCAGAAGGACTAGCGGGGGGGCGGGTGAGCAGTTCTTC

j_gene: TRBJ2-7
abundance: few
d_gene: -
v_gene: TRBV19
CDR3aa: CASAWTVDYEQYF
CDR3nt: TGTGCCAGTGCATGGACAGTGGACTACGAGCAGTACTTC

j_gene: TRBJ2-4
abundance: many
d_gene: -
v_gene: TRBV3-1
CDR3aa: CASSQDTPNIQYF
CDR3nt: TGTGCCAGCAGCCAAGATACACCGAACATTCAGTACTTC

j_gene: TRBJ2-5
abundance: many
d_gene: -
v_gene: TRBV6-5
CDR3aa: CASSSRLEETQYF
CDR3nt: TGTGCCAGCAGTTCGAGACTAGAAGAGACCCAGTACTTC

j_gene: TRBJ1-6
abundance: many
d_gene: -
v_gene: TRBV12-3/TRBV12-4
CDR3aa: CASSWRYNSPLHF
CDR3nt: TGTGCCAGCAGTTGGAGGTATAATTCACCCCTCCACTTT

j_gene: TRBJ1-4
abundance: many
d_gene: TRBD1
v_gene: TRBV6-1
CDR3aa: CASSHGTGGEKLFF
CDR3nt: TGTGCCAGCAGTCACGGGACAGGGGGTGAAAAACTGTTTTTT

j_gene: TRBJ2-2
abundance: -
d_gene: -
v_gene: TRBV9
CDR3aa: CASSMGPTNTGELFF
CDR3nt: TGTGCCAGCAGCATGGGCCCGACGAACACCGGGGAGCTGTTTTTT

j_gene: TRBJ2-7
abundance: few
d_gene: TRBD1
v_gene: TRBV20-1
CDR3aa: CSASGQGPYEQYF
CDR3nt: TGCAGTGCTAGTGGACAGGGGCCCTACGAGCAGTACTTC

j_gene: TRBJ1-5
abundance: many
d_gene: -
v_gene: TRBV12-3/TRBV12-4
CDR3aa: CASSLIGNQPQHF
CDR3nt: TGTGCCAGCAGTTTAATCGGCAATCAGCCCCAGCATTTT

j_gene: TRBJ1-1
abundance: -
d_gene: -
v_gene: TRBV19
CDR3aa: CASTRDGNTEAFF
CDR3nt: TGTGCCAGTACCCGGGACGGGAACACTGAAGCTTTCTTT

j_gene: TRBJ1-1
abundance: -
d_gene: TRBD1
v_gene: TRBV5-6
CDR3aa: CASSSRDRPNTEAFF
CDR3nt: TGTGCCAGCAGCTCCCGGGACAGGCCGAACACTGAAGCTTTCTTT

j_gene: TRBJ2-5
abundance: many
d_gene: -
v_gene: TRBV11-2
CDR3aa: CASSPWVEETQYF
CDR3nt: TGTGCCAGCAGCCCCTGGGTGGAGGAGACCCAGTACTTC

j_gene: TRBJ2-7
abundance: many
d_gene: -
v_gene: TRBV28
CDR3aa: CASRPGSPADEQYF
CDR3nt: TGTGCCAGCAGGCCGGGATCCCCCGCGGACGAGCAGTACTTC

j_gene: TRBJ1-2
abundance: -
d_gene: -
v_gene: TRBV4-1
CDR3aa: CASSQDWTNYGYTF
CDR3nt: TGCGCCAGCAGCCAAGATTGGACTAACTATGGCTACACCTTC

j_gene: TRBJ1-2
abundance: many
d_gene: TRBD1
v_gene: TRBV12-3/TRBV12-4
CDR3aa: CASSPYAGTDYGYTF
CDR3nt: TGTGCCAGCAGTCCCTACGCCGGGACAGACTATGGCTACACCTTC

j_gene: TRBJ1-1
abundance: -
d_gene: -
v_gene: TRBV7-8
CDR3aa: CASSPTGPYEAFF
CDR3nt: TGTGCCAGCAGCCCGACGGGACCCTATGAAGCTTTCTTT

j_gene: TRBJ1-2
abundance: -
d_gene: -
v_gene: TRBV20-1
CDR3aa: CSAEWLLGGSSSGYTF
CDR3nt: TGCAGTGCGGAATGGCTATTGGGGGGCTCGAGTTCCGGCTACACCTTC

j_gene: TRBJ2-3
abundance: once
d_gene: TRBD1
v_gene: TRBV12-3/TRBV12-4
CDR3aa: CASSPQGAASDTQYF
CDR3nt: TGTGCCAGCAGTCCACAGGGGGCCGCGTCAGATACGCAGTATTTT